This TCR beta chain stems from a study of glioma-infiltrating T cells (dated by TCRdb to about 2016). About the study as a whole: Sequencing of TCR alpha- and beta-chain repertoires was performed on glioma tissue, on non-neoplastic brain tissue, and on matched peripheral blood mononuclear cells. Each tissue-infiltrating repertoire was compared with the same patient's peripheral blood repertoire to measure divergence between tissue and blood T-cell populations. The paired cohort comprised three low-grade glioma patients, eight primary glioblastoma patients and three non-glioma patients contributing non-neoplastic brain tissue. Broad study findings and their caveats: Only a very small number of CDR3 sequences turned up in both tissue and blood, a result put down to high CDR3 diversity combined with limited sampling. Small numbers underpinned the group comparisons: eight glioblastoma patients, three low-grade glioma patients and three non-neoplastic patients. VJ-independent divergence between tissue and blood was below expectation in non-neoplastic patients but above expectation in all gliomas, especially low-grade gliomas.

TCR alpha and beta CDR3 regions were amplified with the iRepertoire nested amplicon-rescue multiplex PCR (arm-PCR) platform from RNA. The input for one-step reverse transcription and amplification was 100-400 ng of tissue mRNA or PBMC total RNA. Following bead purification, Illumina adapters were added by a secondary multiplex PCR, and the libraries were gel-purified between 200 and 400 bp. Demultiplexing relied on internal 6-nucleotide barcodes carried by the libraries. The libraries were sequenced on an Illumina MiSeq using 2x220 or 2x250 nucleotide paired-end reads. In the paper's pipeline: FLASH 1.2.11 was used to merge paired reads, and BWA-MEM then aligned the reads to the GRCh37 human genome before TRA and TRB reads were extracted. An IMGT-derived reference of cassette sequences and CDR3 motifs, with pseudogenes included, was used for V and J assignment. Reads were translated in three frames, and productive CDR3s were defined by a C…FGXG motif without stop codons. Clonotypes were defined as unique combinations of V-J cassette pair and CDR3 amino acid sequence. Filtering of reads was based on Hamming distance, with the threshold set by the sequence error rate of each sample in mapped regions. TCRdb cleaned the public reads at Q25 with fastp, built clones with MiXCR and kept in-frame beta chains. All rows with the same CDR3 protein become a single entry with the most common DNA and genes. TCRdb's processing, not the authors' own work, is the source of the V and J calls. In all, the sample holds about 190,000 distinct CDR3 sequences, and roughly 32% of those were seen once. 20% of the sample is held by the ten biggest clonotypes.

The germline V gene encodes CDR1 SGHTA and CDR2 FQGNSA. Including cysteine and phenylalanine, the CDR3 has 14 amino acids. This entry keeps only the CDR3 DNA: 42 bases, framed from base 1. Regarding this clonotype: Its antigen remains unidentified. Base quality data are lacking; no much larger clone is found one base away.

Sample: glioma tissue, nonneoplastic brain tissue, or PBMCs (not recorded which). The V gene is TRBV7-2 and the J gene is TRBJ1-5; the best D guess is TRBD1, with 6 bases matching. The last part of the DNA fits TRBJ2-3 better; the J call may be wrong. The TCR originated in a human donor with low-grade glioma or glioblastoma, undergoing nonglioma brain surgery, or in good health (not recorded which). The CDR3 protein is CASSFDRSNQPQYF. Here is the DNA: TGTGCCAGCAGCTTCGACAGGAGCAACCAGCCCCAGTATTTT.